This TCR beta chain was captured by sequencing in a study of identical twins. With template switching, a universal primer site was added, and the cDNA carried unique molecular identifiers. TCRdb reprocessed the 5' RACE reads via MiXCR and lists one record per CDR3 protein. The profile covers 550,000 to 800,000 distinct CDR3 sequences, with under 8.5% appearing a single time and 1.5% to 2% taken by the ten largest. Findings and limits, study-wide: With monozygotic twins, out-of-frame TCR alpha sharing exceeded what models estimated.

The donors were all healthy and Caucasian. CDR1 SEHNR and CDR2 FQNEAQ come from the germline V gene (reference sequence). This CDR3 contains 17 residues. After removal of 5 bases from V and 4 bases from J, the junction contained 11 bases not matched to a gene. This clonotype was counted only a few times. The antigen remains unidentified. The sample was also linked to a second study, of yellow fever vaccine responses in identical twins.

Input material: PBMCs. The chain carries TRBV7-9 and TRBJ1-2; 12 bases map to TRBD1. The source is a woman aged 18-29 years in good health. The DNA for the CDR3 is TGTGCCAGCAGCCGACCCGGGACAGGGGGCGATACCTATGGCTACACCTTC. The encoded protein is CASSRPGTGGDTYGYTF.